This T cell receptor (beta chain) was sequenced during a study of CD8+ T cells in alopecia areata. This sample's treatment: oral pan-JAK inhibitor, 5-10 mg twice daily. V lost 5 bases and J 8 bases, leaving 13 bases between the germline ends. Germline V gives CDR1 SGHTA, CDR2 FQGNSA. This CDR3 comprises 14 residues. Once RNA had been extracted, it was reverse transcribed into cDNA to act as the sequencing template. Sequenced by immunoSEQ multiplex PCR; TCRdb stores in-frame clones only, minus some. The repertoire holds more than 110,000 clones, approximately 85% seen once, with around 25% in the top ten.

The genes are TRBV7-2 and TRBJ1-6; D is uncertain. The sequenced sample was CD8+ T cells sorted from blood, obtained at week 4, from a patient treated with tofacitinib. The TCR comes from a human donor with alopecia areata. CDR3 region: CASSPVGRDSPLHF. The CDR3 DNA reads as TGTGCCAGCAGCCCGGTGGGGAGGGATTCACCCCTCCACTTT.